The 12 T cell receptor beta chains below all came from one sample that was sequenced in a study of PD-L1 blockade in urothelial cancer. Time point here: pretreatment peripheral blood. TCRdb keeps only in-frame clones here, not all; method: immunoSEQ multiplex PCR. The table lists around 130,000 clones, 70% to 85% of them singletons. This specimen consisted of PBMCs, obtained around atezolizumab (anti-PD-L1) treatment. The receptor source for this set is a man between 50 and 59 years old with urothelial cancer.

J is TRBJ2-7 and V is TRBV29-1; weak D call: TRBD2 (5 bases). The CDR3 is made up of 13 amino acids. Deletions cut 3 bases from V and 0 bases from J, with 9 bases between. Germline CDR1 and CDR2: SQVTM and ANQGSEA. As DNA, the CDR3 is TGCAGCGTTGAGGACTCGAGCTCCTACGAGCAGTACTTC. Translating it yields CSVEDSSSYEQYF.

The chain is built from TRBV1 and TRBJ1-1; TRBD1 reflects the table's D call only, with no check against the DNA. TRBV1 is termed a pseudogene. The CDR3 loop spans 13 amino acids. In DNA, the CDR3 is TGCACCAGCAGCCGGCCCAGGGGCACTGAAGCTTTCTTT. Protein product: CTSSRPRGTEAFF.

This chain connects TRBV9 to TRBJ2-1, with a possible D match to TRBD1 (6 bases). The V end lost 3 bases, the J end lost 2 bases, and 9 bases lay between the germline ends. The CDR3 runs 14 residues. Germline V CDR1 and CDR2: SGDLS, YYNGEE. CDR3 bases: TGTGCCAGCAGCGGGGGGCAAACCTACAATGAGCAGTTCTTC. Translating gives CASSGGQTYNEQFF.

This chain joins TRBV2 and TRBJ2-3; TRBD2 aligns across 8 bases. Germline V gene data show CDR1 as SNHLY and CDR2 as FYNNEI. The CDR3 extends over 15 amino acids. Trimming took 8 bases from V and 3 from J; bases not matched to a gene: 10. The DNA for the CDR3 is TGTGCCAGCCCAACAGGAGCTAGCGGGACAGATACGCAGTATTTT. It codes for CASPTGASGTDTQYF.

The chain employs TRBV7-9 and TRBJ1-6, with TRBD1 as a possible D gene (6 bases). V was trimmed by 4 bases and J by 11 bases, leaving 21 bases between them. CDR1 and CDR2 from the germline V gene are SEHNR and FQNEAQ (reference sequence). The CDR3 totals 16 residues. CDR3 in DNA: TGTGCCAGCAGCTCCGGAACGTACAGGGTACGAGCACCCCTCCACTTT. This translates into CASSSGTYRVRAPLHF.

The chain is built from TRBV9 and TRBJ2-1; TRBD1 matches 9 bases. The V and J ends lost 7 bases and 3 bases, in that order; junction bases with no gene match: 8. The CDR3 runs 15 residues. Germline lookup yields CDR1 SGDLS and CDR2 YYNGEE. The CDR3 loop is CASGPTGGNYNEQFF. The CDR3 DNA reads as TGTGCCAGCGGCCCGACAGGGGGTAACTACAATGAGCAGTTCTTC.

The CDR3 DNA sequence: TGTGCCAGCAGCCAACCGGGAGATGTTGATGAGCAGTTCTTC. Translating gives CASSQPGDVDEQFF. The chain combines TRBV14 with TRBJ2-1, with TRBD2 as a possible D gene (6 bases). This CDR3 has 14 residues. Trimming removed 2 bases at V and 8 bases at J, with 13 bases between. Germline V gene data show CDR1 as SGHDN and CDR2 as FVKESK. The whole variable domain, remainder taken from reference TRBV14 and TRBJ2-1, is EAGVTQFPSHSVIEKGQTVTLRCDPISGHDNLYWYRRVMGKEIKFLLHFVKESKQDESGMPNNRFLAERTGGTYSTLKVQPAELEDSGVYFCASSQPGDVDEQFFGPGTRLTVL.

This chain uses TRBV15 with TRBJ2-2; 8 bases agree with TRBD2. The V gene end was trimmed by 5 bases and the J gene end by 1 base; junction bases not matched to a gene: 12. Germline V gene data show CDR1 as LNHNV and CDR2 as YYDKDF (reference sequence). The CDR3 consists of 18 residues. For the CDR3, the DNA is TGTGCCACCAGCTCGCGGGGAAGCGGGAGTGGGAACACCGGGGAGCTGTTTTTT. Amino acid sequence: CATSSRGSGSGNTGELFF.

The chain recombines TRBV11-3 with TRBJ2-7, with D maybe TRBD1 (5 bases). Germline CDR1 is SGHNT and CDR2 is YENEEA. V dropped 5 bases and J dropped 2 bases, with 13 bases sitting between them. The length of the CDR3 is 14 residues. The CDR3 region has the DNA TGTGCCAGCAGCCCAGGACAAGGTACCTACGAGCAGTACTTC. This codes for CASSPGQGTYEQYF.

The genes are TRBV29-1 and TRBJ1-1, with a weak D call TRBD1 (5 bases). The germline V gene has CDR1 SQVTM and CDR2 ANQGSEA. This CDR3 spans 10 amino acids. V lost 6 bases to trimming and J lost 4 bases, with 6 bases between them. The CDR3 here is CSVGGTEAFF. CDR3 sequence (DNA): TGCAGCGTCGGGGGCACTGAAGCTTTCTTT.

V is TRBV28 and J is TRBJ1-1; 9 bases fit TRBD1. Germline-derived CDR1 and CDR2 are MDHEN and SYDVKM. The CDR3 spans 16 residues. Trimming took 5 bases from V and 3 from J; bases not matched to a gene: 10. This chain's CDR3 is CASSETGTGHHTEAFF. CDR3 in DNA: TGTGCCAGCAGTGAGACCGGGACAGGGCACCACACTGAAGCTTTCTTT.

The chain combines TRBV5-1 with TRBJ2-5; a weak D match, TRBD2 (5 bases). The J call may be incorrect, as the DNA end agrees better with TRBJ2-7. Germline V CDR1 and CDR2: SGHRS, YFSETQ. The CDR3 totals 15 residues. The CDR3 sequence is CASSGTRPGTYEQYF. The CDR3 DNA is TGCGCCAGCAGCGGAACTCGCCCGGGAACCTACGAGCAGTACTTC.